The rows below give T cell receptor beta chains drawn from one sample of a study of blood T cell repertoires in COVID-19. TCRdb's table, derived via immunoSEQ multiplex PCR, lists solely in-frame clones and lacks some. The table lists 250,000 to 400,000 clones, 90% of them singletons. Sample: peripheral blood. Receptors originate from a woman aged 25 to 39 with COVID-19, enrolled during active disease. Each CDR3 is given with its conserved first and last residue. D genes are given only for firm matches. A row's size may be missing; if present it is once, few, many or a size class.

J gene: TRBJ1-1
V gene: TRBV5-1
D gene: TRBD1
clone size: NA
CDR3 protein: CASSHDPGQRVTEAFF
CDR3 DNA: TGCGCCAGCAGCCATGACCCGGGACAGAGGGTAACTGAAGCTTTCTTT

J gene: TRBJ2-3
V gene: TRBV29-1
D gene: NA
clone size: NA
CDR3 protein: CSVEGGDLTDTQYF
CDR3 DNA: TGCAGCGTTGAAGGGGGGGACCTCACAGATACGCAGTATTTT

J gene: TRBJ1-1
V gene: TRBV9
D gene: NA
clone size: few
CDR3 protein: CASSATPNTEAFF
CDR3 DNA: TGTGCCAGCAGCGCAACACCGAACACTGAAGCTTTCTTT

J gene: TRBJ1-1
V gene: TRBV2
D gene: NA
clone size: once
CDR3 protein: CASSGESNTEAFF
CDR3 DNA: TGTGCCAGCAGTGGAGAATCTAACACTGAAGCTTTCTTT

J gene: TRBJ2-5
V gene: TRBV12-3/TRBV12-4
D gene: NA
clone size: NA
CDR3 protein: CASTGQSQETQYF
CDR3 DNA: TGTGCCAGCACTGGACAGTCCCAAGAGACCCAGTACTTC

J gene: TRBJ1-1
V gene: TRBV27
D gene: TRBD1
clone size: NA
CDR3 protein: CASSIYRGSSRLNTEAFF
CDR3 DNA: TGTGCCAGCAGTATATACAGGGGCTCTTCCCGCCTGAACACTGAAGCTTTCTTT

J gene: TRBJ2-7
V gene: TRBV28
D gene: TRBD1
clone size: NA
CDR3 protein: CASSLSGQGIYEQYF
CDR3 DNA: TGTGCCAGCAGTTTATCGGGACAGGGCATTTACGAGCAGTACTTC

J gene: TRBJ2-5
V gene: TRBV5-1
D gene: TRBD1
clone size: NA
CDR3 protein: CASGPGTAQETQYF
CDR3 DNA: TGCGCCAGCGGTCCGGGGACAGCCCAAGAGACCCAGTACTTC

J gene: TRBJ1-1
V gene: TRBV30
D gene: NA
clone size: NA
CDR3 protein: CAWRTWASNTEAFF
CDR3 DNA: TGTGCCTGGAGGACGTGGGCCTCGAACACTGAAGCTTTCTTT

J gene: TRBJ2-7
V gene: TRBV19
D gene: TRBD1
clone size: NA
CDR3 protein: CASTVDRGGEQYF
CDR3 DNA: TGTGCCAGTACTGTGGACAGGGGAGGCGAGCAGTACTTC

J gene: TRBJ2-7
V gene: TRBV25-1
D gene: NA
clone size: NA
CDR3 protein: CASSESYRDSYEQYF
CDR3 DNA: TGTGCCAGCAGTGAATCGTACCGGGACTCCTACGAGCAGTACTTC

J gene: TRBJ2-2
V gene: TRBV3-1/TRBV3-2
D gene: NA
clone size: NA
CDR3 protein: CASSQRDGSGTGELFF
CDR3 DNA: TGTGCCAGCAGCCAACGAGACGGGAGTGGCACCGGGGAGCTGTTTTTT

J gene: TRBJ1-3
V gene: TRBV28
D gene: NA
clone size: NA
CDR3 protein: CASSSTGLGSGNTIYF
CDR3 DNA: TGTGCCAGCAGTTCGACGGGACTAGGCTCTGGAAACACCATATATTTT

J gene: TRBJ2-5
V gene: TRBV7-9
D gene: TRBD1
clone size: NA
CDR3 protein: CASSTTPGQGNFRQETQYF
CDR3 DNA: TGTGCCAGCAGCACTACTCCGGGACAGGGGAATTTCCGGCAGGAGACCCAGTACTTC

J gene: TRBJ1-1
V gene: TRBV7-9
D gene: NA
clone size: NA
CDR3 protein: CASSYPPTASMNTEAFF
CDR3 DNA: TGTGCCAGCAGCTATCCCCCCACAGCAAGCATGAACACTGAAGCTTTCTTT

J gene: TRBJ1-5
V gene: TRBV7-2
D gene: NA
clone size: NA
CDR3 protein: CASSLGVQPNQPQHF
CDR3 DNA: TGTGCCAGCAGCTTAGGGGTACAGCCAAATCAGCCCCAGCATTTT

J gene: TRBJ1-5
V gene: TRBV19
D gene: NA
clone size: NA
CDR3 protein: CASSITSSAQHF
CDR3 DNA: TGTGCCAGTAGTATAACGTCGTCGGCCCAGCATTTT

J gene: TRBJ2-7
V gene: TRBV6-6
D gene: TRBD1
clone size: NA
CDR3 protein: CASRPGQVLAYEQYF
CDR3 DNA: TGTGCCAGCAGGCCGGGACAGGTACTAGCCTACGAGCAGTACTTC

J gene: TRBJ2-2
V gene: TRBV7-9
D gene: NA
clone size: NA
CDR3 protein: CASSGKGDTGELFF
CDR3 DNA: TGTGCCAGCAGCGGTAAAGGGGACACCGGGGAGCTGTTTTTT

J gene: TRBJ1-4
V gene: TRBV9
D gene: TRBD1
clone size: NA
CDR3 protein: CASSVEGQGVGGEKLFF
CDR3 DNA: TGTGCCAGCAGCGTAGAGGGACAGGGAGTTGGTGGTGAAAAACTGTTTTTT

J gene: TRBJ2-2
V gene: TRBV4-1
D gene: NA
clone size: NA
CDR3 protein: CASNTPNTGELFF
CDR3 DNA: TGCGCCAGCAACACCCCCAACACCGGGGAGCTGTTTTTT

J gene: TRBJ1-2
V gene: TRBV11-2
D gene: TRBD1
clone size: NA
CDR3 protein: CASSSGTGDPRGYTF
CDR3 DNA: TGTGCCAGCAGCTCCGGGACAGGGGATCCTCGTGGCTACACCTTC

J gene: TRBJ1-1
V gene: TRBV9
D gene: NA
clone size: once
CDR3 protein: CASSYPGAPEAFF
CDR3 DNA: TGTGCCAGCAGTTATCCAGGGGCGCCTGAAGCTTTCTTT

J gene: TRBJ1-5
V gene: TRBV6-1
D gene: NA
clone size: NA
CDR3 protein: CASSGLPGGSFNQPQHF
CDR3 DNA: TGTGCCAGCAGTGGCTTGCCCGGGGGATCCTTTAATCAGCCCCAGCATTTT

J gene: TRBJ1-1
V gene: TRBV11-2
D gene: NA
clone size: NA
CDR3 protein: CASSLVAGSTEAFF
CDR3 DNA: TGTGCCAGCAGCTTAGTGGCTGGGAGCACTGAAGCTTTCTTT

J gene: TRBJ2-5
V gene: TRBV5-6
D gene: TRBD1
clone size: NA
CDR3 protein: CASSLQGARQETQYF
CDR3 DNA: TGTGCCAGCAGCTTGCAGGGGGCGCGCCAGGAGACCCAGTACTTC

J gene: TRBJ2-2
V gene: TRBV28
D gene: NA
clone size: few
CDR3 protein: CASSFRERGELFF
CDR3 DNA: TGTGCCAGCAGTTTCAGGGAACGGGGGGAGCTGTTTTTT

J gene: TRBJ2-3
V gene: TRBV5-1
D gene: TRBD2
clone size: once
CDR3 protein: CASSSSGSPTDTQYF
CDR3 DNA: TGCGCCAGCAGCTCTAGCGGGAGTCCCACAGATACGCAGTATTTT

J gene: TRBJ1-1
V gene: TRBV7-2
D gene: NA
clone size: NA
CDR3 protein: CASSFVRGAEAFF
CDR3 DNA: TGTGCCAGCAGCTTCGTCCGCGGGGCGGAAGCTTTCTTT

J gene: TRBJ1-5
V gene: TRBV19
D gene: NA
clone size: NA
CDR3 protein: CASSAMAGVNQPQHF
CDR3 DNA: TGTGCCAGTAGTGCTATGGCAGGGGTCAATCAGCCCCAGCATTTT

J gene: TRBJ1-6
V gene: TRBV9
D gene: TRBD1
clone size: NA
CDR3 protein: CASSVAGQGHSPLHF
CDR3 DNA: TGTGCCAGCAGCGTAGCTGGACAGGGTCATTCACCCCTCCACTTT

J gene: TRBJ1-5
V gene: TRBV29-1
D gene: NA
clone size: NA
CDR3 protein: CSSGSPNQPQHF
CDR3 DNA: TGCAGCTCGGGGAGCCCTAATCAGCCCCAGCATTTT

J gene: TRBJ1-1
V gene: TRBV5-6
D gene: NA
clone size: NA
CDR3 protein: CASSLGWGGRSEAFF
CDR3 DNA: TGTGCCAGCAGCTTAGGCTGGGGGGGGCGGTCTGAAGCTTTCTTT

J gene: TRBJ1-2
V gene: TRBV7-9
D gene: NA
clone size: NA
CDR3 protein: CASSLGQGYGYTF
CDR3 DNA: TGTGCCAGCAGCCTTGGACAAGGCTATGGCTACACCTTC

J gene: TRBJ2-3
V gene: TRBV19
D gene: TRBD2
clone size: NA
CDR3 protein: CASSMSGTSTDTQYF
CDR3 DNA: TGTGCCAGTAGTATGAGCGGGACTAGCACAGATACGCAGTATTTT

J gene: TRBJ2-1
V gene: TRBV5-1
D gene: NA
clone size: NA
CDR3 protein: CASSLGTDKGNEQFF
CDR3 DNA: TGCGCCAGCAGCCTAGGGACTGATAAAGGCAATGAGCAGTTCTTC

J gene: TRBJ2-7
V gene: TRBV12-3/TRBV12-4
D gene: NA
clone size: NA
CDR3 protein: CASSLNEGEQYF
CDR3 DNA: TGTGCCAGCAGTTTAAACGAGGGCGAGCAGTACTTC

J gene: TRBJ2-5
V gene: TRBV7-9
D gene: NA
clone size: once
CDR3 protein: CASSLLPEETQYF
CDR3 DNA: TGTGCCAGCAGCTTATTGCCAGAAGAGACCCAGTACTTC

J gene: TRBJ2-7
V gene: TRBV7-2
D gene: TRBD2
clone size: NA
CDR3 protein: CASSATSGAYEQYF
CDR3 DNA: TGTGCCAGCAGCGCCACTAGCGGCGCCTACGAGCAGTACTTC

J gene: TRBJ2-1
V gene: TRBV2
D gene: NA
clone size: NA
CDR3 protein: CASLGRANEQFF
CDR3 DNA: TGTGCCAGCCTCGGCAGGGCCAATGAGCAGTTCTTC

J gene: TRBJ2-1
V gene: TRBV2
D gene: NA
clone size: NA
CDR3 protein: CASSERGKYNEQFF
CDR3 DNA: TGTGCCAGCAGTGAAAGGGGTAAATACAATGAGCAGTTCTTC

J gene: TRBJ2-2
V gene: TRBV10-3
D gene: TRBD2
clone size: NA
CDR3 protein: CAISATGLAGGAGELFF
CDR3 DNA: TGTGCCATCAGTGCCACCGGACTAGCGGGAGGGGCCGGGGAGCTGTTTTTT

J gene: TRBJ2-2
V gene: TRBV28
D gene: TRBD1
clone size: NA
CDR3 protein: CASSFLGQGISENTGELFF
CDR3 DNA: TGTGCCAGCAGTTTTCTGGGACAGGGCATATCCGAGAACACCGGGGAGCTGTTTTTT

J gene: TRBJ2-7
V gene: TRBV18
D gene: NA
clone size: once
CDR3 protein: CASSPLAAYEQYF
CDR3 DNA: TGTGCCAGCTCACCACTGGCAGCCTACGAGCAGTACTTC

J gene: TRBJ2-1
V gene: TRBV29-1
D gene: TRBD2
clone size: NA
CDR3 protein: CSVELAEYNEQFF
CDR3 DNA: TGCAGCGTTGAACTAGCGGAATACAATGAGCAGTTCTTC

J gene: TRBJ2-2
V gene: TRBV5-1
D gene: TRBD1
clone size: NA
CDR3 protein: CASSADRAGELFF
CDR3 DNA: TGCGCCAGCAGCGCCGACAGGGCTGGGGAGCTGTTTTTT

J gene: TRBJ2-1
V gene: TRBV3-1/TRBV3-2
D gene: NA
clone size: NA
CDR3 protein: CASSQDGIGAGVSEQFF
CDR3 DNA: TGTGCCAGCAGCCAAGACGGTATTGGGGCAGGGGTCTCTGAGCAGTTCTTC

J gene: TRBJ2-5
V gene: TRBV7-9
D gene: TRBD2
clone size: once
CDR3 protein: CAVSGTSGQETQYF
CDR3 DNA: TGTGCCGTCTCCGGGACTAGCGGCCAAGAGACCCAGTACTTC

J gene: TRBJ2-2
V gene: TRBV20-1
D gene: TRBD2
clone size: few
CDR3 protein: CSASPPGLAGTGELFF
CDR3 DNA: TGCAGTGCTAGTCCCCCGGGACTAGCGGGCACCGGGGAGCTGTTTTTT

J gene: TRBJ2-7
V gene: TRBV6-5
D gene: NA
clone size: NA
CDR3 protein: CASSNSYEQYF
CDR3 DNA: TGTGCCAGCAGCAACTCCTACGAGCAGTACTTC

J gene: TRBJ1-1
V gene: TRBV30
D gene: NA
clone size: few
CDR3 protein: CAWSGARGEGAFF
CDR3 DNA: TGTGCCTGGAGTGGGGCCAGGGGAGAAGGAGCTTTCTTT